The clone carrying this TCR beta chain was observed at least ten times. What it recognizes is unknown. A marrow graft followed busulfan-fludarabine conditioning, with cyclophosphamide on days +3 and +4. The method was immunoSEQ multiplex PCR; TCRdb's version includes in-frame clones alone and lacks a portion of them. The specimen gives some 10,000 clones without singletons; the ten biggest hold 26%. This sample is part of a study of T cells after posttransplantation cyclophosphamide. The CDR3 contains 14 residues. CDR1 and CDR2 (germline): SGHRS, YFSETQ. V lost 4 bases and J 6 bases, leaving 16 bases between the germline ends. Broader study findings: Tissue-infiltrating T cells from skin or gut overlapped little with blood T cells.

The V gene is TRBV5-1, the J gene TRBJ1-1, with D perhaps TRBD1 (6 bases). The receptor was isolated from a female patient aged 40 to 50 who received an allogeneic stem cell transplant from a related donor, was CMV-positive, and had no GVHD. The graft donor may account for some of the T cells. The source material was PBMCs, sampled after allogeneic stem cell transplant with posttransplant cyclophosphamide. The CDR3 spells CASSQQGSGSEAFF. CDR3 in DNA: TGCGCCAGCAGCCAGCAGGGGTCAGGATCTGAAGCTTTCTTT.